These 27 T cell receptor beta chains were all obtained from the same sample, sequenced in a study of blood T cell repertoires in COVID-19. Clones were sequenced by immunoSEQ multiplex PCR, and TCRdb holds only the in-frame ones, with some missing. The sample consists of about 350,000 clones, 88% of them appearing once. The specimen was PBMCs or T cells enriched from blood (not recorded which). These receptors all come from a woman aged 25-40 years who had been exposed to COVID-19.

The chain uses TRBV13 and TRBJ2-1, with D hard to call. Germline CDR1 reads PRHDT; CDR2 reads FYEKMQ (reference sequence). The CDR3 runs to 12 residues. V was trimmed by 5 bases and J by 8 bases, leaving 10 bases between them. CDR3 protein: CASSREDDEQFF. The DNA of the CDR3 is TGTGCCAGCAGCCGCGAAGATGATGAGCAGTTCTTC.

The CDR3 sequence: CASSKTEDLNQPQHF. CDR3 sequence (DNA): TGTGCCAGCAGCAAGACAGAAGACTTAAATCAGCCCCAGCATTTT. The rearrangement links TRBV14 to TRBJ1-5, with a weak D call TRBD1 (5 bases). This CDR3 contains 15 residues. From germline, CDR1 is SGHDN and CDR2 FVKESK. Deletions cut 5 bases from V and 4 bases from J, with 15 bases between.

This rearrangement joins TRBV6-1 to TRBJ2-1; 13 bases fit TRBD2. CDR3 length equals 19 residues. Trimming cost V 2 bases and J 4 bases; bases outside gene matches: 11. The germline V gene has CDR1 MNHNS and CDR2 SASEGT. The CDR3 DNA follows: TGTGCCAGCAGTGAAAATGGACTAGCGGGAGATCCGCCTTACAATGAGCAGTTCTTC. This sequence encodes CASSENGLAGDPPYNEQFF.

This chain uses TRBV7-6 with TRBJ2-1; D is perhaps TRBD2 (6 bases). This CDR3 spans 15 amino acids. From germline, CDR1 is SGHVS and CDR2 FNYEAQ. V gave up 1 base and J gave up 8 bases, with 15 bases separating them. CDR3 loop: CASSLVGGTRDEQFF. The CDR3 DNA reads TGTGCCAGCAGCTTAGTGGGCGGGACTCGTGATGAGCAGTTCTTC.

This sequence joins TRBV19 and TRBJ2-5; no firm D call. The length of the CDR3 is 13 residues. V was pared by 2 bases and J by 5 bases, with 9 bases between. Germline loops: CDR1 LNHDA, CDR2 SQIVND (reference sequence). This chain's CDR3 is CASSIYPSETQYF. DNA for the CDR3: TGTGCCAGTAGTATATATCCGTCGGAGACCCAGTACTTC.

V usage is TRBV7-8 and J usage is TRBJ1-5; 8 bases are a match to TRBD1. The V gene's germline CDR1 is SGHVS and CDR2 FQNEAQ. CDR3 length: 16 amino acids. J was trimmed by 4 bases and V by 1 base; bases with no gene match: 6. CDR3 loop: CASSLGGTGYNQPQHF. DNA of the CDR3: TGTGCCAGCAGCTTAGGGGGGACAGGCTATAATCAGCCCCAGCATTTT. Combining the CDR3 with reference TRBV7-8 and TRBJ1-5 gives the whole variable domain GAGVSQSPRYKVAKRGQDVALRCDPISGHVSLFWYQQALGQGPEFLTYFQNEAQLDKSGLPSDRFFAERPEGSVSTLKIQRTQQEDSAVYLCASSLGGTGYNQPQHFGDGTRLSIL.

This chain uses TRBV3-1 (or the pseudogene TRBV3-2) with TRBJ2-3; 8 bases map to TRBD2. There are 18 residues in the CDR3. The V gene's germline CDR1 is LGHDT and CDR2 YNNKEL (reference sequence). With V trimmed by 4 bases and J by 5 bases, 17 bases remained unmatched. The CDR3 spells CASSPASLGGRPRDTQYF. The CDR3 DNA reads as TGTGCCAGCAGCCCGGCCTCCTTAGGCGGGAGGCCCCGAGATACGCAGTATTTT.

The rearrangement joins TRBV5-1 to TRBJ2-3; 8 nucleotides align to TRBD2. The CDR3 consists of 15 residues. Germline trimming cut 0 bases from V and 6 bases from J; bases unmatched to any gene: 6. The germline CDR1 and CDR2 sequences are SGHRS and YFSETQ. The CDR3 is CASSLVSSGADTQYF. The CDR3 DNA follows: TGCGCCAGCAGCTTGGTCAGTAGCGGGGCGGATACGCAGTATTTT.

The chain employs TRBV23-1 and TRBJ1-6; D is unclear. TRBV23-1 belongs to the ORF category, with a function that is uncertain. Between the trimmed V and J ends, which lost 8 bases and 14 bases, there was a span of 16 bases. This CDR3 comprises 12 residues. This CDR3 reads CASESISGTLHF. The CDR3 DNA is TGCGCCAGCGAGTCAATTTCGGGAACCCTCCACTTT.

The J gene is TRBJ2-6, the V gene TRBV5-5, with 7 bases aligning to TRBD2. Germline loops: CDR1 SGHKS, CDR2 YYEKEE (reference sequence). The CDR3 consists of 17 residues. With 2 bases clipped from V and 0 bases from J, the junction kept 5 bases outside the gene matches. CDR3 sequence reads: CASSLVGGSSGANVLTF. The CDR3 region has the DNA TGTGCCAGCAGCTTAGTCGGGGGGAGCTCTGGGGCCAACGTCCTGACTTTC.

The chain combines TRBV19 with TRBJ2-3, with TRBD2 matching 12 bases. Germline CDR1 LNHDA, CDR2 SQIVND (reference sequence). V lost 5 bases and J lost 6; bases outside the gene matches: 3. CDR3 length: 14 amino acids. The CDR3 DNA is TGTGCCAGTAGTCTAGCGGGAGGGCAGGATACGCAGTATTTT. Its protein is CASSLAGGQDTQYF.

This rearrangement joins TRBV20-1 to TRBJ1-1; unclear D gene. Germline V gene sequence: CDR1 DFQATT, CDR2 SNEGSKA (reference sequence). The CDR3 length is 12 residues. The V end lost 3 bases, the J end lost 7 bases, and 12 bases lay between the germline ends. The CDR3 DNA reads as TGCAGTGCTAGTTTCGGGGATGGTGAAGCTTTCTTT. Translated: CSASFGDGEAFF.

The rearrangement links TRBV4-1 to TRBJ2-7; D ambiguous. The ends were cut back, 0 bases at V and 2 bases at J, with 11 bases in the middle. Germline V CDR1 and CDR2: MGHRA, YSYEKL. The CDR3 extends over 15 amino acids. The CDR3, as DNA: TGCGCCAGCAGCCAAGATAGCACATATACCTACGAGCAGTACTTC. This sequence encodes CASSQDSTYTYEQYF.

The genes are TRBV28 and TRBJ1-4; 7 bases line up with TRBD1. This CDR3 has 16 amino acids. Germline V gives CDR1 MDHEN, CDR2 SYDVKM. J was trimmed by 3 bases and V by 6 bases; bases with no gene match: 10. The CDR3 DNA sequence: TGTGCCAGCAGACACCACACAGGGGTCGCTAATGAAAAACTGTTTTTT. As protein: CASRHHTGVANEKLFF.

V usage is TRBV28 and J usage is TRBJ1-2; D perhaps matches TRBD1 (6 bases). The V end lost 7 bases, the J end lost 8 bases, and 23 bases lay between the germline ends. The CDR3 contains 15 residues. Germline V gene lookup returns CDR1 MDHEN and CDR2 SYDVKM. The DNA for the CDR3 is TGTGCCAGCACGAGGGGGATCCTTGCGGCGGACGGCTACACCTTC. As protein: CASTRGILAADGYTF.

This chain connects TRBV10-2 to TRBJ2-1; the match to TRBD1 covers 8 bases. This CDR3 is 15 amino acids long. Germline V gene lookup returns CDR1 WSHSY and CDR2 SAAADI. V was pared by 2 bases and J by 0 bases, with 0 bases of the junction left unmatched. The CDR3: CASSETGGSYNEQFF. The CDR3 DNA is TGCGCCAGCAGTGAGACAGGGGGCTCCTACAATGAGCAGTTCTTC.

Written as DNA, the CDR3 is TGTGCCACGAGACCCGGCGGACAGCATGCCCCGGGCTACACCTTC. Translating it yields CATRPGGQHAPGYTF. This chain uses TRBV6-5 with TRBJ1-2, with TRBD1 as a possible D gene (6 bases). The CDR3 is 15 residues long. Deletions cut 10 bases from V and 8 bases from J, with 26 bases between. Germline CDR1 and CDR2: MNHEY and SVGAGI.

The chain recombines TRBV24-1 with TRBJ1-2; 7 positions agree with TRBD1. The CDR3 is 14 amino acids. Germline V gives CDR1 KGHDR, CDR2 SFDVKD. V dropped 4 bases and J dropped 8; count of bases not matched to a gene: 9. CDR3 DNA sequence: TGTGCCACCAGTGAGGGGGACAGCCTGGGAGGCTACACCTTC. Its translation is CATSEGDSLGGYTF.

CDR3 sequence reads: CASSRTGYRNTIYF. As DNA, the CDR3 is TGTGCCAGCAGCCGGACAGGGTATCGGAACACCATATATTTT. The genes are TRBV3-1 (or the pseudogene TRBV3-2) and TRBJ1-3; 8 bases match TRBD1. After removal of 4 bases from V and 7 bases from J, the junction contained 6 bases not matched to a gene. CDR3 size: 14 residues. Germline V gives CDR1 LGHDT, CDR2 YNNKEL (reference sequence).

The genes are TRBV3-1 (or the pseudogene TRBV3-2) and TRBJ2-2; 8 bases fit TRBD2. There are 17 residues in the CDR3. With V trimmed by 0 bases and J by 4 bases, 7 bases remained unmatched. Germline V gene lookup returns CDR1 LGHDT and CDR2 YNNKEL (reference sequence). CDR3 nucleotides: TGTGCCAGCAGCCAAGAGGGTAGCGGGACCCTCACCGGGGAGCTGTTTTTT. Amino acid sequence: CASSQEGSGTLTGELFF.

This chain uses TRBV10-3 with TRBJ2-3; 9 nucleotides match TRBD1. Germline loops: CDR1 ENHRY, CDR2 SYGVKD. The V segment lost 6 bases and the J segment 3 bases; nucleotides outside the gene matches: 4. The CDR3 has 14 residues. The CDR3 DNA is TGTGCCATCAGGAGGACAGGGGAGACAGATACGCAGTATTTT. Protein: CAIRRTGETDTQYF.

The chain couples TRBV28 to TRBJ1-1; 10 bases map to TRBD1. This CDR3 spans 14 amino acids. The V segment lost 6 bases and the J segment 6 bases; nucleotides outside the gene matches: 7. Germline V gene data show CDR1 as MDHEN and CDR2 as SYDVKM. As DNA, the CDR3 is TGTGCCAGCAGAGAAGGACAGGGGGTTCCTGAAGCTTTCTTT. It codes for CASREGQGVPEAFF.

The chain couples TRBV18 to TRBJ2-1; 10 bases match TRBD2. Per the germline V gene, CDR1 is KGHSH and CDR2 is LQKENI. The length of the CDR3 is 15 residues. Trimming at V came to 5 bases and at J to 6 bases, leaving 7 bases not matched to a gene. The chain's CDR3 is CASSGALAGANEQFF. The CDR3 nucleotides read TGTGCCAGCTCAGGCGCCCTAGCGGGAGCCAATGAGCAGTTCTTC.

For the CDR3, the DNA is TGTGCCAGCATCCCTTTCCCCGGGACAACCAACCATGAAGCTTTCTTT. It translates to CASIPFPGTTNHEAFF. This chain joins TRBV6-2 or TRBV6-3 and TRBJ1-1, with a tentative D call TRBD1 (6 bases). This CDR3 comprises 16 residues. V lost 7 bases to trimming and J lost 7 bases, with 25 bases between them. Germline V CDR1 and CDR2: MNHEY, SVGEGT.

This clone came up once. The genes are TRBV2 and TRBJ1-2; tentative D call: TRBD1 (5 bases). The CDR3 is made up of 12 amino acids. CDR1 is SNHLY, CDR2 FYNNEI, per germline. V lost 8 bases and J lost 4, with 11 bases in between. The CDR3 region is CASWRDGYGYTF. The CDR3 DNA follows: TGTGCCAGCTGGAGGGACGGCTATGGCTACACCTTC.

The CDR3 spells CASSPRTGGGEQFF. The CDR3 bases are TGTGCCAGCAGCCCAAGGACAGGGGGAGGCGAGCAGTTCTTC. This rearrangement joins TRBV7-2 to TRBJ2-1; 10 nucleotides agree with TRBD1. Per germline, CDR1 SGHTA and CDR2 FQGNSA. The J segment lost 10 bases and the V segment lost 5 bases, leaving 8 bases of the junction unmatched. The CDR3 is made up of 14 amino acids.

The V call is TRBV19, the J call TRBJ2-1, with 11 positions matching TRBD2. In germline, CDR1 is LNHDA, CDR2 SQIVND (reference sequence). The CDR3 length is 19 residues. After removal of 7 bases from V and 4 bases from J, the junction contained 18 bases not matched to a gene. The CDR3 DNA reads TGTGCCAGTACCAGCGGGGCTAGCGGGAGGCTCACTCCTTACAATGAGCAGTTCTTC. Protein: CASTSGASGRLTPYNEQFF.